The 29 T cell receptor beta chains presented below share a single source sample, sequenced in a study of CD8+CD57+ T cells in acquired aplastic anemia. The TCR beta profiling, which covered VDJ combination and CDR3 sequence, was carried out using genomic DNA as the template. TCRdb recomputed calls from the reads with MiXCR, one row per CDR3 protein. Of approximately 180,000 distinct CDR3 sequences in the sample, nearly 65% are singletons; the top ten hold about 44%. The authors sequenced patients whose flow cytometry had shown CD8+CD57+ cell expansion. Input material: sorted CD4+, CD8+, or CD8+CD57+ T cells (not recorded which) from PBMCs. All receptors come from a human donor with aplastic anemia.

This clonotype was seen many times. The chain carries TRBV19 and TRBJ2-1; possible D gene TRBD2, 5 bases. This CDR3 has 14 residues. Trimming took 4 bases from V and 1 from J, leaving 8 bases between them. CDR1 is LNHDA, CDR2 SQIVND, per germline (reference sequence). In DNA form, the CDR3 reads TGTGCCAGTAGTACCCGGGATTCCTACAATGAGCAGTTCTTC. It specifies CASSTRDSYNEQFF. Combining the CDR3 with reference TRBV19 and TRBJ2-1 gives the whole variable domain DGGITQSPKYLFRKEGQNVTLSCEQNLNHDAMYWYRQDPGQGLRLIYYSQIVNDFQKGDIAEGYSVSREKKESFPLTVTSAQKNPTAFYLCASSTRDSYNEQFFGPGTRLTVL.

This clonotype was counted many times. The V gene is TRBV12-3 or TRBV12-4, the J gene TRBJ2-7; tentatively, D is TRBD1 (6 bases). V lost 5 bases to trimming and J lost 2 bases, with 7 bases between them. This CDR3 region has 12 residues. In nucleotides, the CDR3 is TGTGCCAGCAGTGACAGGCCCTACGAGCAGTACTTC. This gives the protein CASSDRPYEQYF.

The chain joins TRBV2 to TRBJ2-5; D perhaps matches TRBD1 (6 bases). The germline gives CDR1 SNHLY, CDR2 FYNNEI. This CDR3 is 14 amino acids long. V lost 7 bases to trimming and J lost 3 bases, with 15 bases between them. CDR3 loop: CASTESGVKETQYF. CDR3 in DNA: TGTGCCAGCACCGAATCAGGGGTTAAAGAGACCCAGTACTTC.

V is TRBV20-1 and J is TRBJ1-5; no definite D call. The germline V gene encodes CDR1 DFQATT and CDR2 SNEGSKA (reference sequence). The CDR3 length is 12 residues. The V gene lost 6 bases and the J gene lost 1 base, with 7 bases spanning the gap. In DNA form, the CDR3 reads TGCAGTGCACGACCAAGCAATCAGCCCCAGCATTTT. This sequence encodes CSARPSNQPQHF.

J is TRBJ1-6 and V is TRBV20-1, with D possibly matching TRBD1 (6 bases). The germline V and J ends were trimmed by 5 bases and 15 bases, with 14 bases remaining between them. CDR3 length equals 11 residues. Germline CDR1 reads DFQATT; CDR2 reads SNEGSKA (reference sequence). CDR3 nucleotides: TGCAGTGCTCCACAGGGTGTAAGCCTCCACTTT. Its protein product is CSAPQGVSLHF.

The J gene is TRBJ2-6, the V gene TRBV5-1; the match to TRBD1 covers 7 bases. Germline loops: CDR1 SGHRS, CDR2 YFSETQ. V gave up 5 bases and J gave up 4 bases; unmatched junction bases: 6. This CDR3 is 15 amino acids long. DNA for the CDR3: TGCGCCAGCAGTCCGGGCAGGGGGGGGGCCAACGTCCTGACTTTC. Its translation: CASSPGRGGANVLTF. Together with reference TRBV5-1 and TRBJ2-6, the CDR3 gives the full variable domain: KAGVTQTPRYLIKTRGQQVTLSCSPISGHRSVSWYQQTPGQGLQFLFEYFSETQRNKGNFPGRFSGRQFSNSRSEMNVSTLELGDSALYLCASSPGRGGANVLTFGAGSRLTVL.

The CDR3 reads CASSQVYSAVGTEAFF. The CDR3 bases are TGTGCCAGCAGCCAAGTTTACAGCGCGGTTGGCACTGAAGCTTTCTTT. J is TRBJ1-1 and V is TRBV4-2; D unclear. Trimming shortened V by 1 base and J by 4 bases, and 16 bases separated the two germline ends. Germline V gives CDR1 LGHNA, CDR2 YNFKEQ. The CDR3 covers 16 residues.

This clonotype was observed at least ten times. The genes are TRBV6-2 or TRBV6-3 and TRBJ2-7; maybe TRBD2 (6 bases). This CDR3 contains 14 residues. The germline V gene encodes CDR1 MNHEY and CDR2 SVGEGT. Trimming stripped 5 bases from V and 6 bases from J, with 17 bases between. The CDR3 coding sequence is TGTGCCAGCAGTCCCCGACGGTTGGGACTCGAGCAGTACTTC. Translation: CASSPRRLGLEQYF.

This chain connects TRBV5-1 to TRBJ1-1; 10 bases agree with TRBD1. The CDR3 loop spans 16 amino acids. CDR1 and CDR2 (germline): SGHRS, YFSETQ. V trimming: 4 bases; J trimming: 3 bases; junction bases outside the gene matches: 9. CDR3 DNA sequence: TGCGCCAGCAGCCCCGGGACAGGGGTTACGTACACTGAAGCTTTCTTT. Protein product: CASSPGTGVTYTEAFF.

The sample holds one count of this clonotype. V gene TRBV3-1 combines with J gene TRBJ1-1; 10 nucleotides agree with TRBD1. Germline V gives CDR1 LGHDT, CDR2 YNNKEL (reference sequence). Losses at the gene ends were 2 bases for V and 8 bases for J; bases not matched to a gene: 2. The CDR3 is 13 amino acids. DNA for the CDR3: TGTGCCAGCAGCCAACGACAGGGGGCGGAAGCTTTCTTT. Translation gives CASSQRQGAEAFF.

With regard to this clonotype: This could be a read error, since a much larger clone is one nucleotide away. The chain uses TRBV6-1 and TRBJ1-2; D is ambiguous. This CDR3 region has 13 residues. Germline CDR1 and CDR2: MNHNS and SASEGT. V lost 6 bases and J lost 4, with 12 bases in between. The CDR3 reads CASRKVQSYGYTF. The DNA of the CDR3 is TGTGCCAGCAGAAAGGTACAGTCCTATGGCTACACCTTC.

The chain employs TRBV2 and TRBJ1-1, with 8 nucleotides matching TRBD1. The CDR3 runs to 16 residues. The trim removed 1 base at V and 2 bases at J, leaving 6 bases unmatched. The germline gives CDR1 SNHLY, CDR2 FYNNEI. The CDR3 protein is CASSEGTGRANTEAFF. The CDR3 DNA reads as TGTGCCAGCAGTGAAGGGACAGGGAGGGCAAACACTGAAGCTTTCTTT.

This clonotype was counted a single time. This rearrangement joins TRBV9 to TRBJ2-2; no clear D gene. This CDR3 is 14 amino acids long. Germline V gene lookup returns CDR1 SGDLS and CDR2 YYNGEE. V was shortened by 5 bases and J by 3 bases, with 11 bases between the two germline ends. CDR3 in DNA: TGTGCCAGCAGTGGGTGGACCTACACCGGGGAGCTGTTTTTT. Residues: CASSGWTYTGELFF. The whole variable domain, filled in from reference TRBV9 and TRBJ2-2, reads DSGVTQTPKHLITATGQRVTLRCSPRSGDLSVYWYQQSLDQGLQFLIQYYNGEERAKGNILERFSAQQFPDLHSELNLSSLELGDSALYFCASSGWTYTGELFFGEGSRLTVL.

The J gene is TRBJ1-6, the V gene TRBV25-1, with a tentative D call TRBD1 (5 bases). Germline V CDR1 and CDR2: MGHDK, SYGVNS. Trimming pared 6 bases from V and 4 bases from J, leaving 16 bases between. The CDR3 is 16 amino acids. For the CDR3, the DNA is TGTGCCAGCAGACCTCAGGGTGACTTATATAATTCACCCCTCCACTTT. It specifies CASRPQGDLYNSPLHF.

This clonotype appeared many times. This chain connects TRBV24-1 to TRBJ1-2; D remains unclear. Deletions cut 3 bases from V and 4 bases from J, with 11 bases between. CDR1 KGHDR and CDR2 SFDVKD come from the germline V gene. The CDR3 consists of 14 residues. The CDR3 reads CATSDSRRGYGYTF. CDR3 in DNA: TGTGCCACCAGTGATAGCAGACGGGGCTATGGCTACACCTTC.

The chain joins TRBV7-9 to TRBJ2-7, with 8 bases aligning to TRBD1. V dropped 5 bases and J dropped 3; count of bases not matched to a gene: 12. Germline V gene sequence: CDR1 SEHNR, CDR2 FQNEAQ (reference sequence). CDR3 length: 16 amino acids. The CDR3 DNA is TGTGCCAGCAGCGGGAAGGACAGGGAAGGGAACTACGAGCAGTACTTC. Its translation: CASSGKDREGNYEQYF.

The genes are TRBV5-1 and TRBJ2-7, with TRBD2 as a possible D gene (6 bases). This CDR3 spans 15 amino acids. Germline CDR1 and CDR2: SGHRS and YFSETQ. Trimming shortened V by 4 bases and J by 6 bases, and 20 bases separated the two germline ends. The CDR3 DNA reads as TGCGCCAGCAGCCCTTACTCGGGAGAGGAGAGCGAGCAGTACTTC. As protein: CASSPYSGEESEQYF.

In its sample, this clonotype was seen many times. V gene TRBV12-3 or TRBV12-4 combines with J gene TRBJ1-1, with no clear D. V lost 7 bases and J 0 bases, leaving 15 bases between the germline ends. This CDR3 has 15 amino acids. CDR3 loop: CASTHLRELNTEAFF. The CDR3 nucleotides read TGTGCCAGCACTCACTTACGGGAACTGAACACTGAAGCTTTCTTT.

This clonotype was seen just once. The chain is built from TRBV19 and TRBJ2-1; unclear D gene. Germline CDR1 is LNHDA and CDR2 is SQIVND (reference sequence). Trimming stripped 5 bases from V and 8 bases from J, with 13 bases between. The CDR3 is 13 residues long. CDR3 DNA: TGTGCCAGTAGTCGTGGCCAACGCTATGAGCAGTTCTTC. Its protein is CASSRGQRYEQFF.

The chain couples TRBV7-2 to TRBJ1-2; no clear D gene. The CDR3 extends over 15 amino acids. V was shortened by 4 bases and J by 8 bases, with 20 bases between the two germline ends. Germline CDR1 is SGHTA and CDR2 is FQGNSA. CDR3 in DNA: TGTGCCAGCAGCTCCCGGGTGCGAAGCGCAGGCGGCTACACCTTC. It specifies CASSSRVRSAGGYTF.

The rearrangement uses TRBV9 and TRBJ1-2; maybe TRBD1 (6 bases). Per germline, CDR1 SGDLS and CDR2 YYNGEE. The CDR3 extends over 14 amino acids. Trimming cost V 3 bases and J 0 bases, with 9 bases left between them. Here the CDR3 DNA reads TGTGCCAGCAGCGGGGACATAACTAACTATGGCTACACCTTC. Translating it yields CASSGDITNYGYTF.

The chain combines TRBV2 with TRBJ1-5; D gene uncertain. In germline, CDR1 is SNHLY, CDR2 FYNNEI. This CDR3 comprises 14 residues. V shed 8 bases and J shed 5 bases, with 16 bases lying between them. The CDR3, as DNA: TGTGCCAGCCAGAGGACGGGTCTTGATCAGCCCCAGCATTTT. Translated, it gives CASQRTGLDQPQHF.

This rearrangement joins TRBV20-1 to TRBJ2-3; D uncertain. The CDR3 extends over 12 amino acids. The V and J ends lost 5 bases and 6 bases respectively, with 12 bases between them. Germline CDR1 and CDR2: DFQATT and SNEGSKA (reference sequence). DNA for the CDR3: TGCAGTGCTGGCCCGAGGCCGGATACGCAGTATTTT. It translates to CSAGPRPDTQYF.

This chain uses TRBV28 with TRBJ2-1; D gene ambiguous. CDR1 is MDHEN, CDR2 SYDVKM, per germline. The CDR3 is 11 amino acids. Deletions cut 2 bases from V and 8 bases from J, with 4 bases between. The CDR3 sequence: CASSLADEQFF. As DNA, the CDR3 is TGTGCCAGCAGTTTAGCTGATGAGCAGTTCTTC.

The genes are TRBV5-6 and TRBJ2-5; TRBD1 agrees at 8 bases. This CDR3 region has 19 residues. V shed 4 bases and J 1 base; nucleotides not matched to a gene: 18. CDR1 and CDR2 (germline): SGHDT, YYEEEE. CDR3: CASSPGVTTGQDIQETQYF. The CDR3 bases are TGTGCCAGCAGCCCCGGCGTGACGACGGGACAGGACATCCAAGAGACCCAGTACTTC.

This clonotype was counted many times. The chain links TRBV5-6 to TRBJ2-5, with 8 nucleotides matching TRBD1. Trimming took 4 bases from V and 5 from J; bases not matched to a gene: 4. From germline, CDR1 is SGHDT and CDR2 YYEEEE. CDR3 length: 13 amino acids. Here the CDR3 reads CASSSNRGETQYF. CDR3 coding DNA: TGTGCCAGCAGCAGCAACAGGGGGGAGACCCAGTACTTC.

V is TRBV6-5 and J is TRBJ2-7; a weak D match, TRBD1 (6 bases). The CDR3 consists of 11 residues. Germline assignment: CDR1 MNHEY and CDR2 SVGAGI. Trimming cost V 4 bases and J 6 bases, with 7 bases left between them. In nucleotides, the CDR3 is TGTGCCAGCAGTTTCAGGGGCGAGCAGTACTTC. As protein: CASSFRGEQYF.

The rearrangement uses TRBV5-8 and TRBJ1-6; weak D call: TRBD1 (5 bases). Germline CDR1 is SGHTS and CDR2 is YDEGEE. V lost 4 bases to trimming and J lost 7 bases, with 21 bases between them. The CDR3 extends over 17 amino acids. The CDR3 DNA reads TGTGCCAGCAGCCTGGGCTTCGGGGCGAGTCTGAATTCACCCCTCCACTTT. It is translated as CASSLGFGASLNSPLHF.

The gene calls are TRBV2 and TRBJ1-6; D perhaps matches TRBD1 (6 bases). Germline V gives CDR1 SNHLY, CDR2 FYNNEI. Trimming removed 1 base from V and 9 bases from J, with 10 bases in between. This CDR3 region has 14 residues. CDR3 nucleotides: TGTGCCAGCAGTGAAGGGGACAATTTTTCACCCCTCCACTTT. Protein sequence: CASSEGDNFSPLHF.